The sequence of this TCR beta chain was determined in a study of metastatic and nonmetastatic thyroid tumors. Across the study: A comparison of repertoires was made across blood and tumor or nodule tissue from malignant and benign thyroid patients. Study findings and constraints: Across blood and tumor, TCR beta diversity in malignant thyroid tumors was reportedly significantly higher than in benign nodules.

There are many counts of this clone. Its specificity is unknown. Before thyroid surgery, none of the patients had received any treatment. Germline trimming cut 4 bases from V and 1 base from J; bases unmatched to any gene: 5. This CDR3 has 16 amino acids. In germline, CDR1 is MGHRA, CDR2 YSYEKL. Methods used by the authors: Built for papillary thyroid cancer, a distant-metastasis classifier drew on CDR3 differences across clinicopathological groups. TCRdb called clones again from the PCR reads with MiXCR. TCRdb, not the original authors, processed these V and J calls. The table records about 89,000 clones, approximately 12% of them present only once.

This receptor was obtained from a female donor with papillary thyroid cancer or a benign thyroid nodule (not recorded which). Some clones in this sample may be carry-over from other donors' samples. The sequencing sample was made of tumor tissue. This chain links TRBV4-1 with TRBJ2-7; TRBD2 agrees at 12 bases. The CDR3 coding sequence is TGCGCCAGCAGCCGCGAGACTAGCGGGAGTTCCTACGAGCAGTACTTC. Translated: CASSRETSGSSYEQYF.